The entry below describes one T cell receptor (beta chain). Other nucleotide sequences in the sample specify the same CDR3. This sample is drawn from a study of blood T cell repertoires in COVID-19. For the study at large: There were acute and convalescent COVID-19 samples, and they came from the United States, Italy and Spain. Sources were T cells, B-cell-depleted T cells, or PBMCs; the material itself was cDNA or gDNA.

Methods used by the authors: Amplification of reference gene primers was used by the study to estimate nucleated cell counts. Sequencing used immunoSEQ multiplex PCR; TCRdb keeps in-frame clones, though not all of them. The DNA was the basis for D and trimming; V, J and clone size are from that table. The sample has 150,000 to 200,000 clones; 78% are singletons. The length of the CDR3 is 14 residues. Germline assignment: CDR1 SGHAT and CDR2 FQDESV (reference sequence). V shed 5 bases and J shed 0 bases, with 11 bases lying between them. This receptor was taken from a woman at least 80 years old with acute or convalescent COVID-19. Source material: peripheral blood. The chain combines TRBV11-1 with TRBJ2-7; maybe TRBD1 (5 bases). CDR3: CASSPDSHSYEQYF. CDR3 nucleotide sequence: TGTGCCAGCAGCCCCGACAGCCACTCCTACGAGCAGTACTTC. Together with reference TRBV11-1 and TRBJ2-7, the CDR3 gives the full variable domain: EAEVAQSPRYKITEKSQAVAFWCDPISGHATLYWYRQILGQGPELLVQFQDESVVDDSQLPKDRFSAERLKGVDSTLKIQPAELGDSAMYLCASSPDSHSYEQYFGPGTRLTVT.